Below are 24 T cell receptor beta chains sequenced from a single sample in a study of shared clonotypes between healthy human individuals (TCRdb year 2020). Library preparation employed the immunoSEQ multiplex PCR assay. TCRdb carries this immuneACCESS record with in-frame sequences only. Its versions omit some clonotypes, under half of them owing to an unresolved V gene in the studies checked, with the rest unexplained. This sample holds almost 750,000 clones; 55% to 80% were observed only once. Over 1.5% of the sample belongs to the ten largest clones. The specimen sequenced was memory CD4+ T cells sorted from blood. Interpreted using the paper, the cell subset or site label stands for: CD45RA-negative fraction. The origin of the receptors is a woman aged 25 to 39 in good health.

This chain connects TRBV7-2 to TRBJ2-2; no clear D. The V gene's germline CDR1 is SGHTA and CDR2 FQGNSA. The CDR3 has 13 amino acids. Trimming removed 4 bases from V and 6 bases from J, with 9 bases in between. CDR3 coding DNA: TGTGCCAGCAGCTGGAAAACGGCCGGGGAGCTGTTTTTT. Protein product: CASSWKTAGELFF.

The CDR3 loop reads CASSLTGLAANTGELFF. The CDR3 DNA follows: TGTGCCAGCAGCTTAACCGGACTAGCGGCTAACACCGGGGAGCTGTTTTTT. The chain uses TRBV11-2 and TRBJ2-2, with 10 nucleotides matching TRBD2. CDR1 and CDR2 from the germline V gene are SGHAT and FQNNGV. Germline trimming cut 2 bases from V and 2 bases from J; bases unmatched to any gene: 5. This CDR3 has 17 residues.

This clone was detected a few times. This sequence joins TRBV5-1 and TRBJ2-3; TRBD2 aligns across 9 bases. From germline, CDR1 is SGHRS and CDR2 YFSETQ. The V and J ends lost 0 bases and 0 bases, in that order; junction bases with no gene match: 2. The CDR3 totals 16 residues. CDR3 region: CASSLGLAVSTDTQYF. Written as DNA, the CDR3 is TGCGCCAGCAGCTTGGGACTAGCGGTTAGCACAGATACGCAGTATTTT.

The V and J genes are TRBV6-1 and TRBJ2-7; unclear D gene. The V and J ends lost 1 base and 4 bases respectively, with 11 bases between them. Germline CDR1 MNHNS, CDR2 SASEGT. This CDR3 has 14 residues. The CDR3, as DNA: TGTGCCAGCAGTGAAGTGATAGGGCTTTACGAGCAGTACTTC. Amino acid sequence: CASSEVIGLYEQYF.

Only one count was recorded for this clone. The gene calls are TRBV30 and TRBJ1-2, with D possibly TRBD1 on 5 matching bases. In germline, CDR1 is GTSNPN, CDR2 SVGIG (reference sequence). V was cut by 0 bases and J by 4 bases, with 9 bases left in between. The CDR3 loop spans 13 amino acids. The CDR3 DNA follows: TGTGCCTGGAGTGTAGGGGCCCTCTATGGCTACACCTTC. Encoded protein: CAWSVGALYGYTF.

Details on this clone: Within the sample, other DNA sequences also encode this same CDR3. The genes are TRBV28 and TRBJ2-7; 10 positions match TRBD2. The CDR3 length is 14 residues. Germline V gene data show CDR1 as MDHEN and CDR2 as SYDVKM. V lost 3 bases to trimming and J lost 6 bases; unmatched junction nucleotides: 5. In DNA form, the CDR3 reads TGTGCCAGCAGTTTGGCTAGCGGGAGAGGCGAGCAGTACTTC. This sequence encodes CASSLASGRGEQYF.

The chain couples TRBV7-9 to TRBJ2-3, with 7 bases matching TRBD1. The length of the CDR3 is 14 residues. CDR1 is SEHNR and CDR2 is FQNEAQ in the germline V gene (reference sequence). J gave up 2 bases and V 5 bases, and 4 bases lay outside the gene matches. CDR3 sequence (DNA): TGTGCCAGCAGCCCTCAGGGGGTCACAGATACGCAGTATTTT. Its translation is CASSPQGVTDTQYF.

The rearrangement links TRBV5-8 to TRBJ2-7; 7 bases agree with TRBD2. Germline trimming cut 2 bases from V and 7 bases from J; bases unmatched to any gene: 9. The CDR3 covers 14 residues. CDR1 and CDR2 (germline): SGHTS, YDEGEE. CDR3 amino acids: CASSLRRETYEQYF. The CDR3 region has the DNA TGTGCCAGCAGCTTAAGGCGGGAGACTTATGAGCAGTACTTC.

This clone has a count of ten or more. The DNA of the CDR3 is TGTGCAAGTCGCTTAGTTACCGACAGGGCTAACTCCTACGAGCAGTACTTC. Protein: CASRLVTDRANSYEQYF. This chain links TRBV12-2 with TRBJ2-7; TRBD1, the D gene given by the table, was not confirmed from the DNA. TRBV12-2 is shown as a pseudogene. This CDR3 has 17 amino acids.

In regard to this clone: Other nucleotide sequences from this sample produce the same CDR3. This rearrangement joins TRBV30 to TRBJ1-5; no definite D call. The germline gives CDR1 GTSNPN, CDR2 SVGIG (reference sequence). Deletions cut 4 bases from V and 2 bases from J, with 9 bases between. This CDR3 region has 13 residues. The CDR3 DNA follows: TGTGCCTGGAATCGGGGTGGCAATCAGCCCCAGCATTTT. The encoded protein is CAWNRGGNQPQHF.

This clone has more than one count but fewer than ten. The CDR3 region has the DNA TGTGCCAGTAGTTTGTTTGGGCAGCTCACAGATACGCAGTATTTT. It encodes CASSLFGQLTDTQYF. The chain joins TRBV19 to TRBJ2-3, with D unclear. The V gene's germline CDR1 is LNHDA and CDR2 SQIVND (reference sequence). With 5 bases removed from V and 2 bases from J, the gap between germline ends came to 14 bases. The CDR3 sequence is 15 residues long. The complete variable domain, with remaining parts taken from reference TRBV19 and TRBJ2-3, reads DGGITQSPKYLFRKEGQNVTLSCEQNLNHDAMYWYRQDPGQGLRLIYYSQIVNDFQKGDIAEGYSVSREKKESFPLTVTSAQKNPTAFYLCASSLFGQLTDTQYFGPGTRLTVL.

The chain carries TRBV5-1 and TRBJ1-1; 10 bases line up with TRBD1. The V gene's germline CDR1 is SGHRS and CDR2 YFSETQ. This CDR3 has 14 residues. V was pared by 4 bases and J by 5 bases, with 5 bases of the junction left unmatched. CDR3 sequence reads: CASSRGTGETEAFF. The CDR3 DNA follows: TGCGCCAGCAGCAGGGGGACAGGGGAAACTGAAGCTTTCTTT.

CDR3 sequence: CASSYSGSGGGELFF. CDR3 DNA sequence: TGTGCCAGCAGTTATAGCGGGAGTGGGGGCGGGGAGCTGTTTTTT. The gene calls are TRBV7-8 and TRBJ2-2, with 9 bases matching TRBD2. Unmatched junction bases numbered 9, after V lost 6 bases and J lost 7 bases. Germline CDR1 and CDR2: SGHVS and FQNEAQ. The CDR3 length is 15 residues.

The chain carries TRBV19 and TRBJ2-5, with D perhaps TRBD2 (5 bases). Germline V CDR1 and CDR2: LNHDA, SQIVND (reference sequence). V lost 5 bases, J lost 0 bases, and 16 bases lay in between. This CDR3 is built from 16 residues. CDR3 amino acids: CASSPSRGSDQETQYF. CDR3 nucleotides: TGTGCCAGTAGTCCCTCTCGGGGTAGCGACCAAGAGACCCAGTACTTC.

The chain carries TRBV28 and TRBJ2-3, with TRBD2 identical over 9 bases. CDR1 is MDHEN, CDR2 SYDVKM, per germline. V lost 6 bases and J lost 4; bases outside the gene matches: 20. The CDR3 is 19 amino acids. The CDR3 here is CASRPPFAGGPKSADTQYF. DNA for the CDR3: TGTGCCAGCAGGCCCCCTTTTGCGGGAGGGCCCAAGTCGGCAGATACGCAGTATTTT.

This rearrangement joins TRBV27 to TRBJ2-7; 10 bases match TRBD2. With 6 bases clipped from V and 2 bases from J, the junction kept 10 bases outside the gene matches. This CDR3 region has 16 residues. From germline, CDR1 is MNHEY and CDR2 SMNVEV (reference sequence). This chain's CDR3 is CASSPYLAGAPYEQYF. CDR3 nucleotides: TGTGCCAGCAGCCCCTATCTAGCGGGAGCCCCCTACGAGCAGTACTTC.

V and J are TRBV29-1 and TRBJ1-1, with 7 bases fitting TRBD1. The CDR3 is made up of 13 amino acids. CDR1 is SQVTM, CDR2 ANQGSEA, per germline. The CDR3 sequence is CNIGQVDSPEAFF. The CDR3 coding sequence is TGCAACATAGGACAGGTCGATAGTCCTGAAGCTTTCTTT.

The rearrangement uses TRBV18 and TRBJ2-1; no firm D call. Trimming stripped 8 bases from V and 0 bases from J, with 11 bases between. The germline CDR1 and CDR2 sequences are KGHSH and LQKENI. The CDR3 consists of 14 residues. In DNA, the CDR3 is TGTGCCAGCGCGCACGAGAGCTCCTACAATGAGCAGTTCTTC. It is translated as CASAHESSYNEQFF.

This chain joins TRBV29-1 and TRBJ2-5, with 15 bases that match TRBD2. CDR1 is SQVTM and CDR2 is ANQGSEA in the germline V gene. The CDR3 totals 16 residues. V lost 4 bases, J lost 5 bases, and 8 bases stayed unmatched. In DNA, the CDR3 is TGCAGCGTTGGGGCCTCTGGACTAGCGGGAGGGGAGACCCAGTACTTC. Its translation is CSVGASGLAGGETQYF.

This sequence joins TRBV18 and TRBJ1-1, with D possibly matching TRBD1 (6 bases). V gave up 2 bases and J gave up 8 bases, with 12 bases separating them. The CDR3 length is 13 residues. CDR1 KGHSH and CDR2 LQKENI come from the germline V gene. CDR3 nucleotides: TGTGCCAGCTCACCATCCGGACAGACAGAAGCTTTCTTT. It encodes CASSPSGQTEAFF.

This clone was observed once. Different DNA sequences within this sample yield the same CDR3. The J gene is TRBJ2-2, the V gene TRBV20-1, with D unresolved. Germline CDR1 reads DFQATT; CDR2 reads SNEGSKA (reference sequence). V lost 3 bases to trimming and J lost 5 bases, with 4 bases between them. The CDR3 runs 11 residues. The CDR3 spells CSASGTGELFF. The CDR3 coding sequence is TGCAGTGCTAGCGGAACCGGGGAGCTGTTTTTT.

The sample holds a few counts of this clone. The genes are TRBV20-1 and TRBJ2-1; no reliable D call. The germline gives CDR1 DFQATT, CDR2 SNEGSKA (reference sequence). The CDR3 is 11 amino acids. Trimming removed 4 bases at V and 4 bases at J, with 5 bases between. CDR3 sequence: CSATPYNEQFF. The DNA of the CDR3 is TGCAGTGCTACGCCGTACAATGAGCAGTTCTTC.

With respect to this clone: Other DNA sequences of this sample code for an identical CDR3. The chain carries TRBV18 and TRBJ2-3; the D gene is possibly TRBD2 (5 bases). Germline V gene sequence: CDR1 KGHSH, CDR2 LQKENI. The CDR3 consists of 15 residues. Between the trimmed V and J ends, which lost 3 bases and 0 bases, there was a span of 10 bases. This chain's CDR3 is CASSPDYLSTDTQYF. Written as DNA, the CDR3 is TGTGCCAGCTCACCCGACTACCTTAGCACAGATACGCAGTATTTT.

The chain is built from TRBV29-1 and TRBJ1-1; D unresolved. Per germline, CDR1 SQVTM and CDR2 ANQGSEA. V lost 7 bases, J lost 3 bases, and 21 bases lay in between. This CDR3 spans 15 amino acids. DNA of the CDR3: TGCAGCGCGGCGGGAAGGCTAAGGTCGGACACTGAAGCTTTCTTT. It codes for CSAAGRLRSDTEAFF.